This T cell receptor beta chain derives from a study of T cell responses to AZD1222 COVID-19 vaccine. General observations from the study: It was only after the peak T cell response that any repertoires were sampled. There were vaccine-associated CD4 TCRs across spike, dominant at 160-218 and 743-854. Females outnumbered males among donors, who were mostly white British; clonal diversity was possibly underestimated.

This CDR3 region has 14 residues. Trimming took 3 bases from V and 2 from J, leaving 9 bases between them. Germline CDR1 and CDR2: KGHSH and LQKENI. Data came from immunoSEQ multiplex PCR; TCRdb stores just in-frame clones and leaves some out. The profile shows under 55,000 clones, about 81% of them singletons. Note on this clone: Its target is not known.

This chain joins TRBV18 and TRBJ2-3; D call uncertain. Sequenced material: peripheral blood, taken on day 0 of AZD1222 vaccination. This TCR derives from an adult in good health. The CDR3 spells CASSPRAVTDTQYF. The CDR3 nucleotides read TGTGCCAGCTCACCCCGGGCTGTCACAGATACGCAGTATTTT.